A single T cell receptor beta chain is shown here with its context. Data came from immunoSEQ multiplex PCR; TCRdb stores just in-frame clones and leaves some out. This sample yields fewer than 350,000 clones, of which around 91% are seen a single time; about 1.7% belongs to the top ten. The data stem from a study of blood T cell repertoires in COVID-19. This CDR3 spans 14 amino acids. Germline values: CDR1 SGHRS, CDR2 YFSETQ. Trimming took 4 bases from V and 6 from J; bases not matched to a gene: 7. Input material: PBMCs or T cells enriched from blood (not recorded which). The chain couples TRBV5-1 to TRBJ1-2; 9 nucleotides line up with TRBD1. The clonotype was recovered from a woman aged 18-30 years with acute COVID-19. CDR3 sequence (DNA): TGCGCCAGCAGCCCGGACAGGGGCGTCGATGGCTACACCTTC. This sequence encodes CASSPDRGVDGYTF.